Listed below are T cell receptor beta chains from one sample, sequenced in a study of lymphopenia after photon versus proton radiotherapy. Sequencing was performed with immunoSEQ multiplex PCR; in TCRdb, only in-frame clones are kept and a portion is missing. There are some 170,000 clones in the sample; 75% to 90% occur only once, and around 4.5% lies in the top ten. The material sequenced was peripheral blood, taken from a patient treated with photon-based radiotherapy. The receptor set was obtained from a man aged 45-60 years with gastric cancer. Both conserved end residues are part of each CDR3. D genes are given only for firm matches. Only some rows state a clone size, as once, few, many or a class for expanded clones.

TRBJ2-5,.,TRBV4-2,TRBD2,TGTGCCAGCAGCCAAGAGGCGGGAGGAGAGACCCAGTACTTC,CASSQEAGGETQYF
TRBJ2-2,.,TRBV6-5,.,TGTGCCACCGGTACCGGGGAGCTGTTTTTT,CATGTGELFF
TRBJ2-1,.,TRBV15,.,TGTGCCACCAGGGTAGGGGCCGTGGCGGTGGTAGGCAATGAGCAGTTCTTC,CATRVGAVAVVGNEQFF
TRBJ1-5,.,TRBV6-1,.,TGTGCCAGCACCAGTGGAGGGGGGAAGGGGCAGCCCCAGCATTTT,CASTSGGGKGQPQHF
TRBJ2-4,.,TRBV30,TRBD1,TGTGCCTGGAGTGAGACAGGGTTCTTAATCAAAAACATTCAGTACTTC,CAWSETGFLIKNIQYF
TRBJ1-5,.,TRBV5-8,.,TGTGCCAGCAGCTCGAGTAGGGTGCGCGGTCAGCCCCAGCATTTT,CASSSSRVRGQPQHF
TRBJ2-5,.,TRBV18,.,TGTGCCAGCTCACAGGGGTACCAAGAGACCCAGTACTTC,CASSQGYQETQYF
TRBJ1-1,.,TRBV2,.,TGTGCCAGCAGTGAAGGTTTACGGGGCATGAACACTGAAGCTTTCTTT,CASSEGLRGMNTEAFF
TRBJ1-1,.,TRBV28,.,TGTGCCAGCAGTGGGATTCAGAGGAACACTGAAGCTTTCTTT,CASSGIQRNTEAFF
TRBJ2-1,.,TRBV27,TRBD2,TGTGCCAGCAGTCCTGGGACTAGCGGGAGGGTCCGGCAGTTCTTC,CASSPGTSGRVRQFF
TRBJ1-1,.,TRBV10-1,.,TGCGCCAGCAGTGATGGGCCGAACACTGAAGCTTTCTTT,CASSDGPNTEAFF
TRBJ1-3,.,TRBV18,.,TGTGCCAGCTCACCACCGGGGACTGGAAACACCATATATTTT,CASSPPGTGNTIYF
TRBJ1-2,.,TRBV12-5,TRBD1,TGTGCTAGTGGTTTGGGAGGGACAGGGGGCGCAGGAGACTATGGCTACACCTTC,CASGLGGTGGAGDYGYTF
TRBJ1-4,.,TRBV19,.,TGTGCCAGTAGTATAGGACAGACCACTGAAAAACTGTTTTTT,CASSIGQTTEKLFF
TRBJ1-2,.,TRBV7-9,TRBD1,TGTGCCAGCGTGGGGACAGGGTACATCTCCGTCTATGGCTACACCTTC,CASVGTGYISVYGYTF
TRBJ2-2,.,TRBV5-1,.,TGCGCCAGCAGCTTCTTGAACACCGGGGAGCTGTTTTTT,CASSFLNTGELFF
TRBJ2-1,once,TRBV7-7,TRBD1,TGTGCCAGCAGCCGAACCGGGACAGGGTCCGATGAGCAGTTCTTC,CASSRTGTGSDEQFF
TRBJ2-2,.,TRBV18,.,TGTGCCAGCTCACCGGTTAGTCTTCCCACCGGGGAGCTGTTTTTT,CASSPVSLPTGELFF
TRBJ1-1,.,TRBV2,.,TGTGCCAGCAGTGCGGGGGGACTTCTTACCAATGAAGCTTTCTTT,CASSAGGLLTNEAFF
TRBJ1-1,.,TRBV27,TRBD1,TGTGCCACCAGGGACAGGGCTTCACTGGAAGCTTTCTTT,CATRDRASLEAFF
TRBJ1-1,.,TRBV28,.,TGTGCCAGCAGTACTCTGACGGAGGGAGGGAACACTGAAGCTTTCTTT,CASSTLTEGGNTEAFF
TRBJ2-1,.,TRBV27,TRBD2,TGTGCCAGCAGTTGGCTAGCGGGACCAGAAATTGATGAGCAGTTCTTC,CASSWLAGPEIDEQFF